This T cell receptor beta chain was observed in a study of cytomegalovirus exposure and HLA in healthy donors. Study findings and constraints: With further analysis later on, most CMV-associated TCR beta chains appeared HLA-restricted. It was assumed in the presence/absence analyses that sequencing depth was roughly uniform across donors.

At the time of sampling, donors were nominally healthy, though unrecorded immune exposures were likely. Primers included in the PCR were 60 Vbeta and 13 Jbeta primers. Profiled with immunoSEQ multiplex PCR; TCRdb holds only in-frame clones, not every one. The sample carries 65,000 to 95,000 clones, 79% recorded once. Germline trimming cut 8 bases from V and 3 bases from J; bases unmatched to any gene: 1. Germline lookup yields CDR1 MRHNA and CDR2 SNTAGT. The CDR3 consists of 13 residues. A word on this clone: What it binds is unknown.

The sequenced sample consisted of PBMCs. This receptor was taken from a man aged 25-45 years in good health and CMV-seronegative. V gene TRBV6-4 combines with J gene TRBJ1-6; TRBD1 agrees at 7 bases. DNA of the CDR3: TGTGCCAGCGACAGGGTCTATAATTCACCCCTCCACTTT. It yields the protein CASDRVYNSPLHF.